This TCR beta chain was documented in a study of shared clonotypes between healthy human individuals. The overall study: Every donor yielded three CD4 naive, three CD4 memory, two CD8 naive and one CD8 memory plate. Study findings and constraints: The sharing of about 5% of naive CD4 clonotypes was seen across a handful of donors.

TCRdb keeps only in-frame clones here, not all; method: immunoSEQ multiplex PCR. The sample shows roughly 1,800,000 clones, approximately 94% of them seen only once. Positive CCR7 selection of CD45RO-negative cells yielded the naive CD8 cells, and terminally differentiated effector memory CD45RA+ cells were excluded. This clone was recorded only once. Its antigen is not identified. Per the germline V gene, CDR1 is MDHEN and CDR2 is SYDVKM. Trimming took 10 bases from V and 8 from J, leaving 14 bases between them. CDR3 length: 12 amino acids. The V and J genes are TRBV28 and TRBJ1-4, with D perhaps matching TRBD1 (5 bases). Source material: naive CD8+ T cells sorted from blood. This clonotype was obtained from a man aged 18 to 35 in good health. CDR3 DNA: TGTGCCACGCGGGCCGCAGGGGAAAAACTGTTTTTT. As protein: CATRAAGEKLFF.